Following are 12 T cell receptor beta chains from one sample sequenced in a study of OX40 agonist ivuxolimab in advanced cancers. The table came from immunoSEQ multiplex PCR; TCRdb's copy has only in-frame clones and leaves some out. The sample has about 40,000 clones, around 73% seen once. Here the sequenced sample was CD4+ or CD8+ T cells sorted from blood, taken in a trial of the OX40 agonist ivuxolimab. The source of these receptors is an adult with an advanced solid tumor such as melanoma, head and neck, liver or kidney cancer.

The rearrangement links TRBV28 to TRBJ1-1; D unclear. Trimming stripped 4 bases from V and 0 bases from J, with 9 bases between. Germline lookup yields CDR1 MDHEN and CDR2 SYDVKM. The CDR3 has 14 amino acids. CDR3 bases: TGTGCCAGCAGTTCCGGATACATGAACACTGAAGCTTTCTTT. Amino acid sequence: CASSSGYMNTEAFF.

The chain joins TRBV4-3 to TRBJ1-3; TRBD1 aligns across 8 bases. The germline V gene has CDR1 LGHNA and CDR2 YSLEER. J was trimmed by 4 bases and V by 0 bases; bases with no gene match: 8. The CDR3 runs 17 residues. The CDR3: CASSQDRDRLGGNTIYF. The CDR3 coding sequence is TGCGCCAGCAGCCAAGATCGGGACAGGCTGGGGGGAAACACCATATATTTT.

This chain uses TRBV5-6 with TRBJ2-7; D gene unclear. CDR1 and CDR2 from the germline V gene are SGHDT and YYEEEE. V dropped 2 bases and J dropped 0 bases, with 18 bases sitting between them. This CDR3 region has 17 residues. CDR3 sequence (DNA): TGTGCCAGCAGCTTAATTTGGGTCCCGGCGTACTCCTACGAGCAGTACTTC. Protein: CASSLIWVPAYSYEQYF.

This sequence joins TRBV27 and TRBJ1-5; D call uncertain. The length of the CDR3 is 15 residues. Deletions cut 7 bases from V and 0 bases from J, with 13 bases between. Germline CDR1 is MNHEY and CDR2 is SMNVEV (reference sequence). Written as DNA, the CDR3 is TGTGCCAGCATGGTTAGACGAAATAGCAATCAGCCCCAGCATTTT. Translated: CASMVRRNSNQPQHF.

This chain joins TRBV2 and TRBJ2-3; no reliable D call. This CDR3 contains 13 residues. V was cut by 6 bases and J by 0 bases, with 7 bases left in between. CDR1 SNHLY and CDR2 FYNNEI come from the germline V gene. The CDR3 loop reads CASSLRSTDTQYF. CDR3 DNA sequence: TGTGCCAGCAGCCTCCGGAGCACAGATACGCAGTATTTT.

This sequence joins TRBV6-4 and TRBJ2-5, with 7 bases lining up with TRBD1. The trim removed 6 bases at V and 2 bases at J, leaving 6 bases unmatched. The CDR3 contains 14 residues. The V gene's germline CDR1 is MRHNA and CDR2 SNTAGT. CDR3 sequence: CASRGQLTQETQYF. Here the CDR3 DNA reads TGTGCCAGCAGGGGACAGTTAACTCAAGAGACCCAGTACTTC.

V is TRBV28 and J is TRBJ2-1; 8 nucleotides agree with TRBD2. This CDR3 is 15 amino acids long. Germline CDR1 MDHEN, CDR2 SYDVKM. The V and J ends lost 5 bases and 5 bases, in that order; junction bases with no gene match: 8. The DNA for the CDR3 is TGTGCCAGCAGTCCCACTAGCGGCTATAACAATGAGCAGTTCTTC. Translated, it gives CASSPTSGYNNEQFF.

The chain recombines TRBV6-6 with TRBJ1-5, with 7 nucleotides matching TRBD1. Germline CDR1 and CDR2: MNHNY and SVGAGI (reference sequence). The CDR3 has 14 amino acids. V lost 7 bases and J lost 6; bases outside the gene matches: 9. The CDR3 region is CASNRDSLSQPQHF. In DNA, the CDR3 is TGTGCCAGCAACCGGGACAGCTTGAGTCAGCCCCAGCATTTT.

A single count supports this clone. J is TRBJ1-3 and V is TRBV2; D unresolved. CDR1 and CDR2 from the germline V gene are SNHLY and FYNNEI. V lost 6 bases and J lost 0, with 12 bases in between. The CDR3 has 15 amino acids. CDR3 in DNA: TGTGCCAGCAGGACTGGACGGATCTCTGGAAACACCATATATTTT. This encodes CASRTGRISGNTIYF. The full variable domain, rest sourced from reference TRBV2 and TRBJ1-3, is EPEVTQTPSHQVTQMGQEVILRCVPISNHLYFYWYRQILGQKVEFLVSFYNNEISEKSEIFDDQFSVERPDGSNFTLKIRSTKLEDSAMYFCASRTGRISGNTIYFGEGSWLTVV.

V is TRBV7-3 and J is TRBJ2-3; D possibly corresponds to TRBD2 (6 bases). This CDR3 contains 15 residues. The germline CDR1 and CDR2 sequences are SGHTA and FQGTGA. The V gene lost 4 bases and the J gene lost 0 bases, with 11 bases spanning the gap. Written as DNA, the CDR3 is TGTGCCAGCAGCTACATAGCGGCTAGCACAGATACGCAGTATTTT. Translation gives CASSYIAASTDTQYF.

The CDR3 nucleotides read TGTGCCGGTCAGGGGGGAGTGTATGAGCAGTTCTTC. Residues: CAGQGGVYEQFF. This chain joins TRBV2 and TRBJ2-1, with a weak D call TRBD1 (7 bases). V shed 11 bases and J shed 8 bases, with 16 bases lying between them. The CDR3 totals 12 residues. Germline CDR1 is SNHLY and CDR2 is FYNNEI.

V and J are TRBV7-8 and TRBJ1-3, with D unclear. Trimming cost V 2 bases and J 0 bases, with 14 bases left between them. Germline CDR1 is SGHVS and CDR2 is FQNEAQ. CDR3 length equals 17 residues. CDR3 protein: CASSLNWEGYSGNTIYF. The CDR3, as DNA: TGTGCCAGCAGCTTAAACTGGGAAGGCTACTCTGGAAACACCATATATTTT.